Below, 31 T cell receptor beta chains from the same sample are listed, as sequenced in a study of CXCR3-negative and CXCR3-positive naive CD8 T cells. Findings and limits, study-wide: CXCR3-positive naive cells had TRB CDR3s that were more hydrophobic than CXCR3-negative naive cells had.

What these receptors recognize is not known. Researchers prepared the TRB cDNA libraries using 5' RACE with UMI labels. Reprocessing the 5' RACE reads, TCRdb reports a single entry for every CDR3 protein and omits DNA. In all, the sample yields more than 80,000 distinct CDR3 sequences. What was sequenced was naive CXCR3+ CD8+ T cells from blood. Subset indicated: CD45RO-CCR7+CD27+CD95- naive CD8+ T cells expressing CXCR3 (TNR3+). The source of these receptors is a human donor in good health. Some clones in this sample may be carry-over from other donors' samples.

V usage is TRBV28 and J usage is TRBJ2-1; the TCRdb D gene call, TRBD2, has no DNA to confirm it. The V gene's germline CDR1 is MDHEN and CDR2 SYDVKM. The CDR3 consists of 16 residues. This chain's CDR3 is CASSFQSGGAYNEQFF.

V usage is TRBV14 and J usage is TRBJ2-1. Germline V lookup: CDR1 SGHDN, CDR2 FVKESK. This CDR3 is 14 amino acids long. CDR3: CASSQEMRYNEQFF.

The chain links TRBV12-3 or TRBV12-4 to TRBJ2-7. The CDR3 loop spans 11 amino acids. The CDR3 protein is CASSASYEQYF.

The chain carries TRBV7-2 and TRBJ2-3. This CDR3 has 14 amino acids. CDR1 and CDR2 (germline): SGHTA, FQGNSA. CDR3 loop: CASRPDDLGDTQYF.

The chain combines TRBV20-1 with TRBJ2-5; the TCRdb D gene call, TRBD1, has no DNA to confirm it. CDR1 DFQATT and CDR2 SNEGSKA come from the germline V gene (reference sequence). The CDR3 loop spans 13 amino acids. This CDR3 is CSARPRGEETQYF.

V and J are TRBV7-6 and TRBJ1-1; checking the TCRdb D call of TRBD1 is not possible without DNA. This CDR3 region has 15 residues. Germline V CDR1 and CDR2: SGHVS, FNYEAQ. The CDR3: CASTSRQGMNTEAFF.

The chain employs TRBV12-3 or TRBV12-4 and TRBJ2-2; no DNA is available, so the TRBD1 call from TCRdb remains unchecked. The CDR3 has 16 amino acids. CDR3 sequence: CASSLSGRSNTGELFF.

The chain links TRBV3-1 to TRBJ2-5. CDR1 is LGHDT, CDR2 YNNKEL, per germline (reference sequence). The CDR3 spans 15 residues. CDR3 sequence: CASSQVLDWEETQYF.

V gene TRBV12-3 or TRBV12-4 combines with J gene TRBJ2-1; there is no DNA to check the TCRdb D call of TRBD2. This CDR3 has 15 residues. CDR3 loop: CASSGGGKSYNEQFF.

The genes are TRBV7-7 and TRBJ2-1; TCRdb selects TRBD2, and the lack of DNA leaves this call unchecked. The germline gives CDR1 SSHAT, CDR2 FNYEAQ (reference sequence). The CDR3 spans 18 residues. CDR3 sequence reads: CASSLGRAQGLRNNEQFF. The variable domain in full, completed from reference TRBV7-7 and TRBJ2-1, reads GAGVSQSPRYKVTKRGQDVTLRCDPISSHATLYWYQQALGQGPEFLTYFNYEAQPDKSGLPSDRFSAERPEGSISTLTIQRTEQRDSAMYRCASSLGRAQGLRNNEQFFGPGTRLTVL.

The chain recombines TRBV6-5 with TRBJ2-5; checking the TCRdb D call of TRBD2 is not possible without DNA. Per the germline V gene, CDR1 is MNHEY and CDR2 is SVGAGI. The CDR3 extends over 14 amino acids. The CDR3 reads CASSYFGPGETQYF.

The CDR3 protein is CASKQRGAYNEQFF. This chain links TRBV6-5 with TRBJ2-1; TCRdb indicates TRBD2, and absent DNA this call remains unverified. Germline CDR1 and CDR2: MNHEY and SVGAGI. CDR3 length: 14 residues.

CDR3 amino acids: CASSYPDRVPEQYF. The rearrangement joins TRBV7-9 to TRBJ2-7; TCRdb's assignment of TRBD1 cannot be checked, as there is no DNA. Germline V gene data show CDR1 as SEHNR and CDR2 as FQNEAQ (reference sequence). There are 14 residues in the CDR3.

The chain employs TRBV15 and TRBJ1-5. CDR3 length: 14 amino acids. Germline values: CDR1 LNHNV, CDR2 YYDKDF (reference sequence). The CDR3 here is CATSRDKVSQPQHF. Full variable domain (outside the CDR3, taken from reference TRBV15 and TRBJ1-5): DAMVIQNPRYQVTQFGKPVTLSCSQTLNHNVMYWYQQKSSQAPKLLFHYYDKDFNNEADTPDNFQSRRPNTSFCFLDIRSPGLGDTAMYLCATSRDKVSQPQHFGDGTRLSIL.

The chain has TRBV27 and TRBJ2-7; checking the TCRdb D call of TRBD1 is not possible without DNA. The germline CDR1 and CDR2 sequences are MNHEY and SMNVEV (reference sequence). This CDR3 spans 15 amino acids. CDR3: CASRRQGDPSYEQYF.

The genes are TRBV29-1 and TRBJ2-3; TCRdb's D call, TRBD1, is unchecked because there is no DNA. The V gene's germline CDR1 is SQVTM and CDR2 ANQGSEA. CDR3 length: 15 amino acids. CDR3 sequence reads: CSVEGGSFSTDTQYF.

CDR3: CSARVPTATDTQYF. V gene TRBV20-1 combines with J gene TRBJ2-3; TCRdb's D gene call, TRBD1, goes unchecked for lack of DNA. Germline values: CDR1 DFQATT, CDR2 SNEGSKA (reference sequence). The CDR3 totals 14 residues.

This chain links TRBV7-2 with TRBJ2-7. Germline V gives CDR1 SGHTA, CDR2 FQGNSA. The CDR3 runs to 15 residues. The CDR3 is CASSLVVGRTYEQYF.

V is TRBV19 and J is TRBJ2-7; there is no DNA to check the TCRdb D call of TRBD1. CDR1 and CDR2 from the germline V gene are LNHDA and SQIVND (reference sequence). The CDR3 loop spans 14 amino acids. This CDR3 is CASGTGTDLYEQYF.

The CDR3 reads CASSFRDHSYEQYF. The V gene is TRBV7-9, the J gene TRBJ2-7; the D call of TRBD1 rests on TCRdb alone, since no DNA is present to check it. There are 14 residues in the CDR3. Germline CDR1 is SEHNR and CDR2 is FQNEAQ (reference sequence). The entire variable domain, with the rest obtained from reference TRBV7-9 and TRBJ2-7, is as follows: DTGVSQNPRHKITKRGQNVTFRCDPISEHNRLYWYRQTLGQGPEFLTYFQNEAQLEKSRLLSDRFSAERPKGSFSTLEIQRTEQGDSAMYLCASSFRDHSYEQYFGPGTRLTVT.

CDR3 residues: CSVEASRELFF. The chain combines TRBV29-1 with TRBJ2-2. CDR3 length: 11 residues. From germline, CDR1 is SQVTM and CDR2 ANQGSEA.

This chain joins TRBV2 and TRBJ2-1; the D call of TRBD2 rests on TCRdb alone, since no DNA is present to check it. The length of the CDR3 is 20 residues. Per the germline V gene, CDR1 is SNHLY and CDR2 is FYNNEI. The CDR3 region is CASSEWRGLAGGFSYNEQFF.

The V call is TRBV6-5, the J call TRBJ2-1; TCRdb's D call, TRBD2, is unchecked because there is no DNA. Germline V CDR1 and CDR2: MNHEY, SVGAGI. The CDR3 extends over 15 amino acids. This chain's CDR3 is CASSPRDYSYNEHFF.

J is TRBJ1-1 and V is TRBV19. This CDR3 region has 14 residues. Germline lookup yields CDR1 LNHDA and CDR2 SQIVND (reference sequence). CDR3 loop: CASKAEGWDTEAFF.

The CDR3 reads CSVEDKGVEQYF. V is TRBV29-1 and J is TRBJ2-7; checking the TCRdb D call of TRBD1 is not possible without DNA. The CDR3 runs 12 residues. From germline, CDR1 is SQVTM and CDR2 ANQGSEA.

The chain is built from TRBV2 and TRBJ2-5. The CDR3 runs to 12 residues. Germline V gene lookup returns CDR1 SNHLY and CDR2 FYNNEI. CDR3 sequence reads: CASSDLEETQYF.

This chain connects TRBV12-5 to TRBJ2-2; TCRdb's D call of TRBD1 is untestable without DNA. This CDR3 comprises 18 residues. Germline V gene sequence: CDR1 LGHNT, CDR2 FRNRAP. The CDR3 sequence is CASGLVLSDRVLEGELFF.

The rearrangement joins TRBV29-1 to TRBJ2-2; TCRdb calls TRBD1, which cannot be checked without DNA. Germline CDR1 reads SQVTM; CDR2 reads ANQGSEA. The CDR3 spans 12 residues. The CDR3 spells CSVGAFSGELFF.

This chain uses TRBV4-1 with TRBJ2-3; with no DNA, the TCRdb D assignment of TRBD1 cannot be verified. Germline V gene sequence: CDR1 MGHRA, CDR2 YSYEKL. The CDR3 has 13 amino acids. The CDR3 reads CASSQGGGDTQYF.

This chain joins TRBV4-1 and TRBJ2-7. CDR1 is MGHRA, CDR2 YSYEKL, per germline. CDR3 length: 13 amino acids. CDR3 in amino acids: CASSQDLAYEQYF.

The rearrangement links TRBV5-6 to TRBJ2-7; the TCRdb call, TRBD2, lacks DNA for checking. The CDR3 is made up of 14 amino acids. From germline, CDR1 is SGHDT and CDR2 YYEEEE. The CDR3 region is CASSLGGLSYEQYF.